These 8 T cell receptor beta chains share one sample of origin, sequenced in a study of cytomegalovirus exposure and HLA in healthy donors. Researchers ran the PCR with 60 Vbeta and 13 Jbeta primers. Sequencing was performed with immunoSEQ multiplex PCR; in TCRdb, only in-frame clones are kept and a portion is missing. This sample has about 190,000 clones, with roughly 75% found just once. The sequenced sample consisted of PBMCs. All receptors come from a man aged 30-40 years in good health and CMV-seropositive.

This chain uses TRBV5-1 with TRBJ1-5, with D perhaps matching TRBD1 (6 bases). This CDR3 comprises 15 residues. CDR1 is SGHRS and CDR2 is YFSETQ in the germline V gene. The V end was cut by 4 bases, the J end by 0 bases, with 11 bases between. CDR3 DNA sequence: TGCGCCAGCAGCCAACAGGGTCTTAGCAATCAGCCCCAGCATTTT. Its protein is CASSQQGLSNQPQHF.

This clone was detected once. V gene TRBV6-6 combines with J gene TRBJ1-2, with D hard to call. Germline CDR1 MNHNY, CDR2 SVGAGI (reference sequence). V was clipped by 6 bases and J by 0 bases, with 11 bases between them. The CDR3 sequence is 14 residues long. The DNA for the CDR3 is TGTGCCAGCAGCCCGGGTGGAGCTAACTATGGCTACACCTTC. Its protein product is CASSPGGANYGYTF.

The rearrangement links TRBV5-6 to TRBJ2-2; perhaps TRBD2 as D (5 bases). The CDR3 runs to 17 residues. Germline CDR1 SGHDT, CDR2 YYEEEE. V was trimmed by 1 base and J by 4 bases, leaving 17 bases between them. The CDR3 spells CASSLFGGRSITGELFF. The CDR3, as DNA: TGTGCCAGCAGCTTGTTTGGAGGCAGGTCGATCACCGGGGAGCTGTTTTTT. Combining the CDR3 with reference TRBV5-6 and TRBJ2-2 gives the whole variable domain DAGVTQSPTHLIKTRGQQVTLRCSPKSGHDTVSWYQQALGQGPQFIFQYYEEEERQRGNFPDRFSGHQFPNYSSELNVNALLLGDSALYLCASSLFGGRSITGELFFGEGSRLTVL.

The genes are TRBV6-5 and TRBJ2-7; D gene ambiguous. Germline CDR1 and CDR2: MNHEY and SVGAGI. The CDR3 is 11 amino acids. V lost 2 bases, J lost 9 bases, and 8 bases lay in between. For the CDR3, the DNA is TGTGCCAGCAGTTACGGGCGTGGGCAGTACTTC. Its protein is CASSYGRGQYF.

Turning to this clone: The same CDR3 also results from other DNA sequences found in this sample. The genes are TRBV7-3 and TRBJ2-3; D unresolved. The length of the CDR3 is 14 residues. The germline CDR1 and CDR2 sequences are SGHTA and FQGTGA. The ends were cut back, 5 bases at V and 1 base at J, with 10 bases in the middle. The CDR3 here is CASSPRPGTDTQYF. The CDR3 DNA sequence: TGTGCCAGCAGCCCACGCCCGGGCACAGATACGCAGTATTTT.

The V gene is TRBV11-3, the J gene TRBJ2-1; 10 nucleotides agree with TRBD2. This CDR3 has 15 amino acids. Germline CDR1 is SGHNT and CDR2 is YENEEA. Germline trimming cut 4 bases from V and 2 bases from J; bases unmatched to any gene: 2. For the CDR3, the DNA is TGTGCCAGCAGCTCTAGCGGGGGAGCCTACAATGAGCAGTTCTTC. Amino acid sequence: CASSSSGGAYNEQFF.

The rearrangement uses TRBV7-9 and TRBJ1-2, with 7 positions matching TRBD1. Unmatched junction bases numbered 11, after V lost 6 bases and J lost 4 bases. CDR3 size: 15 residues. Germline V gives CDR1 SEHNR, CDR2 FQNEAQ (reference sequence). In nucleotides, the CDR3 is TGTGCCAGCAGAGGTGGGACAGCCTTTTCCTATGGCTACACCTTC. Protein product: CASRGGTAFSYGYTF.

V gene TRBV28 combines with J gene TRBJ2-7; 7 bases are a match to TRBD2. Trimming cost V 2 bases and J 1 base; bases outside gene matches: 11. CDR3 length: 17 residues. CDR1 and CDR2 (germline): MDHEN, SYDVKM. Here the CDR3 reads CASSLPHAGVMSYEQYF. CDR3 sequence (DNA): TGTGCCAGCAGTTTACCCCATGCGGGAGTGATGTCCTACGAGCAGTACTTC. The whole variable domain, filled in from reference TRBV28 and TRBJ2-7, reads DVKVTQSSRYLVKRTGEKVFLECVQDMDHENMFWYRQDPGLGLRLIYFSYDVKMKEKGDIPEGYSVSREKKERFSLILESASTNQTSMYLCASSLPHAGVMSYEQYFGPGTRLTVT.